The next 29 T cell receptor beta chains were all read from a single sample in a study of shared clonotypes between healthy human individuals. Assay: immunoSEQ multiplex PCR; the TCRdb copy retains only in-frame clones and omits some. The data contain roughly 500,000 clones, 65% to 85% of them singletons. Sequenced sample: PBMCs. These receptors originate from a woman aged 35 to 49 in good health. Some clones in this sample may be carry-over from other donors' samples.

The J gene is TRBJ1-1, the V gene TRBV7-2; a possible D gene is TRBD1 (6 bases). V was shortened by 3 bases and J by 6 bases, with 14 bases between the two germline ends. Germline V gene sequence: CDR1 SGHTA, CDR2 FQGNSA. There are 14 residues in the CDR3. For the CDR3, the DNA is TGTGCCAGCAGCTTTGATCGGGGGGCCCCTGAAGCTTTCTTT. As protein: CASSFDRGAPEAFF.

With regard to this clone: This likely reflects a read error, since a far larger clone is one base away. The chain joins TRBV6-4 to TRBJ1-2, with D perhaps matching TRBD1 (6 bases). This CDR3 is built from 15 residues. The germline CDR1 and CDR2 sequences are MRHNA and SNTAGT. V was cut by 4 bases and J by 6 bases, with 18 bases left in between. CDR3 sequence: CASSGAKGGTDGYTF. The DNA of the CDR3 is TGTGCCAGCAGTGGGGCCAAGGGGGGGACGGATGGCTACACCTTC.

Comment on this clone: Given a far larger clone just one base away, this is likely a sequencing read error. J is TRBJ1-1 and V is TRBV7-9; D call uncertain. Between the trimmed V and J ends, which lost 5 bases and 4 bases, there was a span of 11 bases. CDR3 length equals 13 residues. Germline V lookup: CDR1 SEHNR, CDR2 FQNEAQ (reference sequence). CDR3 loop: CASSKHGGTEAFF. The CDR3 bases are TGTGCCAGCAGCAAACATGGTGGCACTGAAGCTTTCTTT.

The chain recombines TRBV28 with TRBJ2-2; no clear D gene. Germline CDR1 MDHEN, CDR2 SYDVKM. Trimming left V 5 bases short and J 3 bases short, with 13 bases between. CDR3 length: 15 amino acids. CDR3 residues: CASSIRRGDTGELFF. The DNA for the CDR3 is TGTGCCAGCAGTATCCGGCGTGGGGACACCGGGGAGCTGTTTTTT.

Comment on this clone: With a far larger clone one base away, a read error is the likely cause. Other DNA variants within this sample encode the same CDR3. The V call is TRBV30, the J call TRBJ1-1; D is uncertain. CDR1 GTSNPN and CDR2 SVGIG come from the germline V gene (reference sequence). The length of the CDR3 is 12 residues. The CDR3 region has the DNA TGTGCCTGGAGATCAGAGAACACTGAAGCTTTCTTC. This encodes CAWRSENTEAFF. The full variable domain, completed using reference TRBV30 and TRBJ1-1, is SQTIHQWPATLVQPVGSPLSLECTVEGTSNPNLYWYRQAAGRGLQLLFYSVGIGQISSEVPQNLSASRPQDRQFILSSKKLLLSDSGFYLCAWRSENTEAFFGQGTRLTVV.

A remark on this clone: This probably arose from a read error, given a far larger clone one base away. The chain has TRBV28 and TRBJ2-6; D gene uncertain. The CDR3 loop spans 16 amino acids. CDR1 is MDHEN and CDR2 is SYDVKM in the germline V gene. V was clipped by 1 base and J by 0 bases, with 7 bases between them. The CDR3 coding sequence is TGTGCCAGCAGTTTATTGGCAGACTCTGGGGCCAACGTCCTGACTTTC. This encodes CASSLLADSGANVLTF.

Note on this clone: This is likely an artifact of a read error, given a far larger clone one base away. This rearrangement joins TRBV7-2 to TRBJ2-7; D tentatively fits TRBD1 or TRBD2 (6 bases each). Germline V gives CDR1 SGHTA, CDR2 FQGNSA. There are 13 residues in the CDR3. CDR3 protein: CAGSLGGHYEQYF. CDR3 in DNA: TGTGCCGGCAGCTTAGGGGGGCACTACGAGCAGTACTTC.

This chain uses TRBV21-1 with TRBJ2-1. TRBV21-1 is reported as a pseudogene. The CDR3 has 15 residues. The CDR3 coding sequence is TGTGCCAGCAGCTCCCGGGCTTCACGAGGGGATGAGCAGTTCTTC. Translated, it gives CASSSRASRGDEQFF.

The genes are TRBV11-3 and TRBJ2-1; D is uncertain. The V end lost 4 bases, the J end lost 5 bases, and 12 bases lay between the germline ends. This CDR3 is built from 14 residues. Looked up from germline, CDR1 is SGHNT and CDR2 is YENEEA. CDR3 in amino acids: CASSSPGPDNEQFF. The CDR3 nucleotides are TGTGCCAGCAGCTCCCCGGGCCCCGACAATGAGCAGTTCTTC.

The chain combines TRBV28 with TRBJ2-7, with 8 bases aligning to TRBD1. The V segment lost 6 bases and the J segment 5 bases; nucleotides outside the gene matches: 9. This CDR3 is built from 14 residues. CDR1 and CDR2 from the germline V gene are MDHEN and SYDVKM. CDR3 region: CASRTGVLQNEQYF. The CDR3 bases are TGTGCCAGCAGGACAGGGGTTTTGCAAAACGAGCAGTACTTC.

The chain is built from TRBV7-9 and TRBJ1-5, with D maybe TRBD1 (6 bases). This CDR3 contains 17 residues. The germline V gene has CDR1 SEHNR and CDR2 FQNEAQ (reference sequence). The ends were cut back, 2 bases at V and 0 bases at J, with 14 bases in the middle. In DNA, the CDR3 is TGTGCCAGCAGCTTATCCCGGGACATTAATAGCAATCAGCCCCAGCATTTT. Its protein is CASSLSRDINSNQPQHF.

With regard to this clone: Given a far larger clone just one base away, this is likely a sequencing read error. The chain has TRBV29-1 and TRBJ2-7; maybe TRBD1 (6 bases). The V end was cut by 5 bases, the J end by 2 bases, with 13 bases between. Germline CDR1 SQVTM, CDR2 ANQGSEA. The CDR3 covers 13 residues. CDR3 nucleotides: TGCAGCGTTAGGACAGTGGTGACCTACGAGCAGTACTTC. Translating it yields CSVRTVVTYEQYF.

Of note for this clone: This is likely an artifact of a read error, given a far larger clone one base away. V and J are TRBV6-6 and TRBJ1-1; no clear D gene. Germline CDR1 and CDR2: MNHNY and SVGAGI (reference sequence). The CDR3 covers 11 residues. CDR3 loop: CSSDVGTEAFF. In DNA, the CDR3 is TGTTCCAGCGACGTGGGCACTGAAGCTTTCTTT.

J is TRBJ1-4 and V is TRBV30; D unresolved. V was pared by 0 bases and J by 3 bases, with 5 bases between. CDR1 and CDR2 from the germline V gene are GTSNPN and SVGIG (reference sequence). The CDR3 has 13 residues. This CDR3 reads CAWSVEPNEKLFF. CDR3 bases: TGTGCCTGGAGTGTCGAGCCTAATGAAAAACTGTTTTTT.

The chain uses TRBV2 and TRBJ2-2; TRBD2 might be the D (5 bases). This CDR3 has 13 residues. V lost 10 bases to trimming and J lost 5 bases, with 14 bases between them. CDR1 is SNHLY and CDR2 is FYNNEI in the germline V gene. CDR3 nucleotides: TGTGCCACCTACTATACGGGGACCGGGGAGCTGTTTTTT. It is translated as CATYYTGTGELFF.

The chain is built from TRBV28 and TRBJ2-7; D is perhaps TRBD1 or TRBD2 (6 bases each). With 7 bases removed from V and 2 bases from J, the gap between germline ends came to 12 bases. The CDR3 has 13 amino acids. Germline lookup yields CDR1 MDHEN and CDR2 SYDVKM. CDR3 protein: CASIRRDTYEQYF. In DNA form, the CDR3 reads TGTGCCAGCATTCGGCGGGACACCTACGAGCAGTACTTC.

This chain uses TRBV28 with TRBJ1-2; perhaps TRBD1 as D (5 bases). The CDR3 sequence is 13 residues long. Per germline, CDR1 MDHEN and CDR2 SYDVKM. V dropped 5 bases and J dropped 8 bases, with 15 bases sitting between them. The CDR3 DNA reads as TGTGCCAGCAGTACCTGGGACGACTCCGGCTACACCTTC. Its translation is CASSTWDDSGYTF.

This clone appeared a single time. A far larger clone is one nucleotide away, so this likely arose from a read error. Other DNA variants within this sample encode the same CDR3. The gene calls are TRBV5-1 and TRBJ2-6; 8 bases map to TRBD1. CDR1 is SGHRS, CDR2 YFSETQ, per germline. V gave up 4 bases and J gave up 3 bases; unmatched junction bases: 12. The CDR3 has 18 residues. The CDR3 reads CASSLGTGSSGGANVLTF. The CDR3 DNA follows: TGCGCCAGCAGCCTAGGGACAGGTAGTTCCGGTGGGGCCAACGTCCTGACTTTC.

The V call is TRBV7-3, the J call TRBJ2-1; 8 bases agree with TRBD2. Trimming cost V 3 bases and J 6 bases; bases outside gene matches: 1. Germline V gives CDR1 SGHTA, CDR2 FQGTGA. The CDR3 contains 13 residues. The CDR3 spells CASSFGRANEQFF. In nucleotides, the CDR3 is TGTGCCAGCAGCTTCGGGAGGGCCAATGAGCAGTTCTTC.

For this clone: A read error is the likely source, as a far larger clone sits one nucleotide away. This sequence joins TRBV4-3 and TRBJ1-1, with D tentatively TRBD1 (5 bases). CDR1 and CDR2 from the germline V gene are LGHNA and YSLEER. CDR3 length: 15 residues. The CDR3 reads CASSQDLWDPTEASF. In nucleotides, the CDR3 is TGCGCCAGCAGCCAAGATCTTTGGGACCCCACTGAAGCTTCCTTT.

The rearrangement joins TRBV30 to TRBJ2-7; D perhaps matches TRBD2 (6 bases). The germline V gene encodes CDR1 GTSNPN and CDR2 SVGIG (reference sequence). The CDR3 extends over 13 amino acids. V was shortened by 2 bases and J by 6 bases, with 14 bases between the two germline ends. The CDR3 DNA follows: TGTGCCTGGAGTTCTTCGGAGGGGCTCGAGCAGTACTTC. Translated: CAWSSSEGLEQYF. The variable domain in full, completed from reference TRBV30 and TRBJ2-7, reads SQTIHQWPATLVQPVGSPLSLECTVEGTSNPNLYWYRQAAGRGLQLLFYSVGIGQISSEVPQNLSASRPQDRQFILSSKKLLLSDSGFYLCAWSSSEGLEQYFGPGTRLTVT.

This clone was recorded only once. The chain couples TRBV30 to TRBJ2-7; D might be TRBD1 (5 bases). This CDR3 is built from 14 residues. V dropped 2 bases and J dropped 0 bases, with 11 bases sitting between them. Germline V gene sequence: CDR1 GTSNPN, CDR2 SVGIG (reference sequence). CDR3 in DNA: TGTGCCTGGAGTAGGACACAGAGCTCCTACGAGCAGTACTTC. Translating gives CAWSRTQSSYEQYF.

The CDR3 DNA reads TGTGCCAGCAGCTTAAATGTAGCTAGCGGGAGTTTGGGGGAGACCCAGTACTTC. Protein product: CASSLNVASGSLGETQYF. The V and J genes are TRBV5-4 and TRBJ2-5; TRBD2 matches 10 bases. The ends lost 2 bases at V and 5 bases at J; junction bases unmatched: 15. CDR1 is SGHNT and CDR2 is YYREEE in the germline V gene (reference sequence). The CDR3 extends over 18 amino acids.

V gene TRBV6-1 combines with J gene TRBJ2-2; D is possibly TRBD1 (6 bases). CDR1 and CDR2 from the germline V gene are MNHNS and SASEGT. V lost 7 bases and J 4 bases, leaving 16 bases between the germline ends. The CDR3 length is 15 residues. Here the CDR3 reads CASMGTLVATGELFF. DNA of the CDR3: TGTGCCAGCATGGGGACACTAGTTGCCACCGGGGAGCTGTTTTTT.

J is TRBJ1-1 and V is TRBV28; 11 bases are shared with TRBD1. Germline CDR1 MDHEN, CDR2 SYDVKM. The junction had 14 bases not matched to a gene; V was cut back by 6 bases and J by 2 bases. This CDR3 spans 18 amino acids. For the CDR3, the DNA is TGTGCCAGCAGGACTTACATGGGGGACAGGGGGGGAAACACTGAAGCTTTCTTT. Protein product: CASRTYMGDRGGNTEAFF.

This clone was counted a single time. The genes are TRBV15 and TRBJ1-4, with D hard to call. This CDR3 spans 14 amino acids. Germline CDR1 and CDR2: LNHNV and YYDKDF (reference sequence). V lost 6 bases, J lost 6 bases, and 14 bases lay in between. CDR3 DNA sequence: TGTGCCACCAGGCGGACGGGGTTGGATGAAAAACTGTTTTTT. It codes for CATRRTGLDEKLFF.

CDR3 DNA: TGTGCCAGCAGTCCGCGTGGGGGGAACACTGAAGCTTTCTTT. The encoded protein is CASSPRGGNTEAFF. The chain is built from TRBV6-6 and TRBJ1-1; a possible D gene is TRBD1 (5 bases). Germline CDR1 reads MNHNY; CDR2 reads SVGAGI (reference sequence). The CDR3 is made up of 14 amino acids. Trimming cost V 5 bases and J 1 base, with 11 bases left between them.

About this clone: This sequence is one base from a far larger clone and is likely a read error. This CDR3 is also generated by other DNA sequences in the sample. This chain connects TRBV4-1 to TRBJ1-5; perhaps TRBD1 as D (6 bases). CDR3 length: 13 residues. Germline CDR1 reads MGHRA; CDR2 reads YSYEKL. CDR3 DNA: TGCGCCAGCAGCCAAGAGGGGGCTCAGCCCCAGCACTTT. Amino acid sequence: CASSQEGAQPQHF.

The J gene is TRBJ2-1, the V gene TRBV4-3, with TRBD2 identical over 7 bases. Germline CDR1 is LGHNA and CDR2 is YSLEER. This CDR3 is 14 amino acids long. J lost 6 bases, V lost 2 bases, and 4 bases had no gene match. As DNA, the CDR3 is TGCGCCAGCAGCCAATGGGAGGGCCGCAATGAGCAGTTCTTC. This translates into CASSQWEGRNEQFF.